The rows below give T cell receptor beta chains drawn from one sample of a study of Graves' ophthalmopathy and Graves' hyperthyroidism. TCRdb analysed the multiplex PCR reads with MiXCR anew, one entry per CDR3 protein. The table lists about 1.2 million distinct CDR3 sequences, roughly 35% of them singletons. Sequenced: peripheral blood or thyroid tissue (not recorded which). Source of these receptors: an adult man with Graves' hyperthyroidism. Both conserved end residues are part of each CDR3. The D gene is left open where the match is weak. Not every row has a clone size; where given, it reads once, few, many or a size class.

v_call: TRBV10-3
j_call: TRBJ1-6
d_call: -
clone_size: many
cdr3_aa: CAISRAVHNSPLHF
cdr3_nt: TGTGCCATCAGCCGGGCCGTTCATAATTCACCCCTCCACTTT

v_call: TRBV15
j_call: TRBJ1-5
d_call: -
clone_size: -
cdr3_aa: CATSRGGRVQDIQPQHF
cdr3_nt: TGTGCCACCAGCAGAGGTGGTCGGGTCCAAGATATCCAGCCCCAGCATTTT

v_call: TRBV25-1
j_call: TRBJ1-2
d_call: -
clone_size: -
cdr3_aa: CASSLVGRGGAYGYTF
cdr3_nt: TGTGCCAGCAGTTTAGTCGGTAGGGGGGGCGCCTATGGCTACACCTTC

v_call: TRBV11-3
j_call: TRBJ1-4
d_call: -
clone_size: few
cdr3_aa: CASSDLGGWGRNEKLFF
cdr3_nt: TGTGCCAGCAGCGACCTGGGTGGCTGGGGCCGTAATGAAAAACTGTTTTTT

v_call: TRBV7-2
j_call: TRBJ1-5
d_call: -
clone_size: many
cdr3_aa: CASSLPSGNQPQHF
cdr3_nt: TGTGCCAGCAGCTTACCTAGTGGGAATCAGCCCCAGCATTTT

v_call: TRBV7-6
j_call: TRBJ2-5
d_call: -
clone_size: many
cdr3_aa: CASSLAHFGETQYF
cdr3_nt: TGTGCCAGCAGCTTAGCCCACTTTGGGGAGACCCAGTACTTC

v_call: TRBV14
j_call: TRBJ2-2
d_call: -
clone_size: many
cdr3_aa: CASSQFRGLDTGELFF
cdr3_nt: TGTGCCAGCAGCCAATTCAGGGGATTGGACACCGGGGAGCTGTTTTTT

v_call: TRBV12-3/TRBV12-4
j_call: TRBJ2-2
d_call: -
clone_size: -
cdr3_aa: CASRRSGVPNTGELFF
cdr3_nt: TGTGCCAGCAGAAGGTCAGGGGTACCGAACACCGGGGAGCTGTTTTTT

v_call: TRBV11-2
j_call: TRBJ1-6
d_call: TRBD1
clone_size: -
cdr3_aa: CASSTPGQGYSPLHF
cdr3_nt: TGTGCCAGCAGCACGCCGGGACAGGGGTATTCACCCCTCCACTTT

v_call: TRBV7-6
j_call: TRBJ2-7
d_call: -
clone_size: many
cdr3_aa: CASSFDGVSYEQYF
cdr3_nt: TGTGCCAGCAGCTTCGATGGGGTTTCCTACGAGCAGTACTTC

v_call: TRBV20-1
j_call: TRBJ2-2
d_call: -
clone_size: many
cdr3_aa: CSAPDRTGELFF
cdr3_nt: TGCAGTGCTCCGGACCGAACCGGGGAGCTGTTTTTT

v_call: TRBV7-8
j_call: TRBJ2-7
d_call: TRBD1
clone_size: many
cdr3_aa: CASSITRGSEQYF
cdr3_nt: TGTGCCAGCAGCATAACCAGGGGGAGCGAGCAGTACTTC

v_call: TRBV9
j_call: TRBJ1-5
d_call: -
clone_size: many
cdr3_aa: CASSPDASNQPQHF
cdr3_nt: TGTGCCAGCAGCCCGGATGCGAGCAATCAGCCCCAGCATTTT

v_call: TRBV10-3
j_call: TRBJ2-6
d_call: -
clone_size: many
cdr3_aa: CAISLAGTGANVLTF
cdr3_nt: TGTGCCATCAGTTTAGCAGGGACTGGGGCCAACGTCCTGACTTTC

v_call: TRBV12-3/TRBV12-4
j_call: TRBJ2-7
d_call: TRBD2
clone_size: -
cdr3_aa: CASSFLGGGYEQYF
cdr3_nt: TGTGCCAGCAGTTTTCTTGGGGGGGGCTACGAGCAGTACTTC

v_call: TRBV25-1
j_call: TRBJ2-5
d_call: -
clone_size: -
cdr3_aa: CASSARGTPKGKETQYF
cdr3_nt: TGTGCCAGCAGTGCTAGAGGGACACCGAAGGGGAAAGAGACCCAGTACTTC

v_call: TRBV12-3/TRBV12-4
j_call: TRBJ2-2
d_call: TRBD2
clone_size: -
cdr3_aa: CASSSEGLERGGLFF
cdr3_nt: TGTGCCAGCAGTTCCGAGGGACTAGAACGGGGGGGGCTGTTTTTT

v_call: TRBV6-6
j_call: TRBJ1-4
d_call: TRBD1
clone_size: many
cdr3_aa: CASGSTGVDEKLFF
cdr3_nt: TGTGCCAGCGGCTCAACAGGGGTGGACGAAAAACTGTTTTTT

v_call: TRBV7-2
j_call: TRBJ1-1
d_call: TRBD1
clone_size: many
cdr3_aa: CASSPRQGGRWTEAFF
cdr3_nt: TGTGCCAGCAGCCCTAGACAGGGGGGGAGGTGGACTGAAGCTTTCTTT

v_call: TRBV27
j_call: TRBJ1-2
d_call: TRBD1
clone_size: -
cdr3_aa: CASSLSRDRDYGYTF
cdr3_nt: TGTGCCAGCAGTTTATCTCGGGACAGGGACTATGGCTACACCTTC

v_call: TRBV20-1
j_call: TRBJ1-5
d_call: TRBD1
clone_size: -
cdr3_aa: CSARDVAGGKSGWNYQPQHF
cdr3_nt: TGCAGTGCTAGAGATGTGGCAGGGGGCAAGTCAGGGTGGAATTATCAGCCCCAGCATTTT

v_call: TRBV7-2
j_call: TRBJ1-6
d_call: -
clone_size: -
cdr3_aa: CASSTRGEGSPLHF
cdr3_nt: TGTGCCAGCAGCACACGGGGCGAGGGTTCACCCCTCCACTTT

v_call: TRBV10-3
j_call: TRBJ2-7
d_call: TRBD2
clone_size: -
cdr3_aa: CAISGTSGRPPSYEQYF
cdr3_nt: TGTGCCATCAGTGGGACTAGCGGGAGGCCCCCTTCCTACGAGCAGTACTTC

v_call: TRBV10-3
j_call: TRBJ1-2
d_call: -
clone_size: -
cdr3_aa: CAISERQGPGYGYTF
cdr3_nt: TGTGCCATCAGTGAGAGGCAGGGGCCTGGCTATGGCTACACCTTC

v_call: TRBV6-2/TRBV6-3
j_call: TRBJ2-7
d_call: -
clone_size: -
cdr3_aa: CASSDFIVEQYF
cdr3_nt: TGTGCCAGCAGCGACTTTATTGTCGAGCAGTACTTC

v_call: TRBV7-2
j_call: TRBJ2-7
d_call: TRBD1
clone_size: -
cdr3_aa: CASSLVGTGGGRYEQYF
cdr3_nt: TGTGCCAGCAGCTTAGTGGGGACAGGGGGCGGTAGGTACGAGCAGTACTTC

v_call: TRBV9
j_call: TRBJ2-7
d_call: TRBD1
clone_size: few
cdr3_aa: CASSVGGAGGMGEQYF
cdr3_nt: TGTGCCAGCAGCGTAGGAGGGGCAGGGGGCATGGGCGAGCAGTACTTC

v_call: TRBV5-1
j_call: TRBJ2-7
d_call: TRBD1
clone_size: -
cdr3_aa: CASSLAAAGQGSGEQYF
cdr3_nt: TGCGCCAGCAGCTTGGCCGCTGCGGGACAGGGCTCCGGCGAGCAGTACTTC

v_call: TRBV6-2/TRBV6-3
j_call: TRBJ2-7
d_call: -
clone_size: few
cdr3_aa: CASSNLEWHEQYF
cdr3_nt: TGTGCCAGCAGCAATTTAGAGTGGCACGAGCAGTACTTC